This passage covers 29 T cell receptor beta chains from one sample sequenced in a study of shared clonotypes between healthy human individuals. TCRdb's copy holds only in-frame clones and misses some; the assay was immunoSEQ multiplex PCR. The sample contains some 1 million clones, approximately 68% of which appear only once. The sequenced sample was memory CD4+ T cells sorted from blood. The sample's subset: CD45RA-negative fraction. The receptors come from a man aged 18 to 29 in good health.

The chain uses TRBV28 and TRBJ2-7; D uncertain. V dropped 5 bases and J dropped 4 bases, with 9 bases sitting between them. From germline, CDR1 is MDHEN and CDR2 SYDVKM. This CDR3 has 12 amino acids. CDR3 DNA: TGTGCCAGCAGTCCAACAATATACGAGCAGTACTTC. Translation gives CASSPTIYEQYF.

J is TRBJ1-1 and V is TRBV7-2; D call uncertain. V lost 2 bases and J lost 10, with 11 bases in between. This CDR3 has 12 amino acids. Germline V gene sequence: CDR1 SGHTA, CDR2 FQGNSA. The CDR3, as DNA: TGTGCCAGCAGCTTAATGGGTTTAGCAGCTTTCTTT. Translation gives CASSLMGLAAFF. Full variable domain (remainder filled in from reference TRBV7-2 and TRBJ1-1): GAGVSQSPSNKVTEKGKDVELRCDPISGHTALYWYRQSLGQGLEFLIYFQGNSAPDKSGLPSDRFSAERTGGSVSTLTIQRTQQEDSAVYLCASSLMGLAAFFGQGTRLTVV.

CDR3: CASKPPGAGYGYTF. The CDR3 DNA reads TGTGCCAGCAAACCCCCCGGGGCAGGCTATGGCTACACCTTC. The J gene is TRBJ1-2, the V gene TRBV6-5, with a tentative D call TRBD1 (5 bases). Germline-derived CDR1 and CDR2 are MNHEY and SVGAGI. This CDR3 has 14 amino acids. V dropped 7 bases and J dropped 4 bases, with 16 bases sitting between them.

This sequence joins TRBV19 and TRBJ1-2, with D possibly matching TRBD1 (6 bases). Germline loops: CDR1 LNHDA, CDR2 SQIVND (reference sequence). Trimming took off 5 bases at V and 5 bases at J, with 12 bases between the two ends. This CDR3 spans 13 amino acids. The CDR3 protein is CASSAGTTYGYTF. In nucleotides, the CDR3 is TGTGCCAGTAGTGCCGGGACAACATATGGCTACACCTTC.

A remark on this clone: A single base separates this from a much larger clone, so it may be a read error. Other DNA sequences from this sample encode an identical CDR3 as well. The chain recombines TRBV7-9 with TRBJ1-6; weak D call: TRBD1 (6 bases). In germline, CDR1 is SEHNR, CDR2 FQNEAQ (reference sequence). Trimming removed 5 bases from V and 8 bases from J, with 7 bases in between. The CDR3 consists of 12 residues. CDR3 protein: CASSRGDSPLHF. The CDR3 DNA reads as TGTGCCAGCAGCAGGGGGGATTCACCCCTCCACTTT.

The rearrangement joins TRBV29-1 to TRBJ2-7, with D maybe TRBD1 (7 bases). There are 14 residues in the CDR3. V was shortened by 4 bases and J by 6 bases, with 19 bases between the two germline ends. Germline V lookup: CDR1 SQVTM, CDR2 ANQGSEA. The chain's CDR3 is CSVGSGQVGGEQYF. CDR3 sequence (DNA): TGCAGCGTTGGGTCCGGACAGGTGGGGGGCGAGCAGTACTTC.

This clone has more than one count but fewer than ten. V and J are TRBV6-5 and TRBJ1-3, with D unresolved. The CDR3 is made up of 15 amino acids. Germline V gene sequence: CDR1 MNHEY, CDR2 SVGAGI. V was pared by 6 bases and J by 0 bases, with 12 bases between. The CDR3 sequence is CASSPGYSSGNTIYF. The CDR3 nucleotides read TGTGCCAGCAGCCCCGGGTATAGCTCTGGAAACACCATATATTTT.

The chain is built from TRBV27 and TRBJ1-1; the match to TRBD1 covers 7 bases. Trimming cost V 3 bases and J 2 bases; bases outside gene matches: 6. There are 15 residues in the CDR3. Germline V gene lookup returns CDR1 MNHEY and CDR2 SMNVEV (reference sequence). CDR3 protein: CASSFDRVGNTEAFF. CDR3 nucleotides: TGTGCCAGCAGTTTTGACAGGGTTGGAAACACTGAAGCTTTCTTT.

This sequence joins TRBV18 and TRBJ1-3, with a possible D match to TRBD1 (5 bases). There are 17 residues in the CDR3. V shed 1 base and J shed 4 bases, with 17 bases lying between them. CDR1 and CDR2 (germline): KGHSH, LQKENI. The CDR3 is CASSPRTGRSTGNTIYF. CDR3 in DNA: TGTGCCAGCTCACCACGTACGGGACGATCGACGGGAAACACCATATATTTT.

The chain employs TRBV27 and TRBJ2-7, with D tentatively TRBD1 (6 bases). Germline lookup yields CDR1 MNHEY and CDR2 SMNVEV (reference sequence). The V end lost 1 base, the J end lost 0 bases, and 19 bases lay between the germline ends. The CDR3 is 18 residues long. The CDR3 nucleotides are TGTGCCAGCAGTTTATACCCTCTGACAGGCGACGTCTCCTACGAGCAGTACTTC. Translated: CASSLYPLTGDVSYEQYF.

The rearrangement uses TRBV12-5 and TRBJ2-6; D call uncertain. Germline V gene lookup returns CDR1 LGHNT and CDR2 FRNRAP. Trimming left V 5 bases short and J 0 bases short, with 14 bases between. The CDR3 is made up of 17 amino acids. The CDR3 spells CASGPTSTGSGANVLTF. The DNA for the CDR3 is TGTGCTAGTGGTCCGACTTCCACTGGCTCTGGGGCCAACGTCCTGACTTTC.

This clone was detected once. The V gene is TRBV21-1, the J gene TRBJ1-1. TRBV21-1 is termed a pseudogene. The CDR3 covers 15 residues. The CDR3 loop reads CASSKLKGMGTEAFF. The CDR3 DNA is TGTGCCAGCAGCAAATTAAAGGGCATGGGCACTGAAGCTTTCTTT.

The V and J genes are TRBV28 and TRBJ1-4; 7 positions match TRBD1. Germline V CDR1 and CDR2: MDHEN, SYDVKM. V shed 6 bases, J shed 5 bases, and the junction held 6 bases outside the gene matches. The CDR3 spans 14 residues. The CDR3 DNA follows: TGTGCCAGCAGACCCGGGACAGCAAATGAAAAACTGTTTTTT. As protein: CASRPGTANEKLFF.

As to this clone: This CDR3 is also generated by other DNA sequences in the sample. The chain has TRBV11-2 and TRBJ1-1; D call uncertain. CDR1 is SGHAT and CDR2 is FQNNGV in the germline V gene. CDR3 length: 12 residues. V was trimmed by 1 base and J by 6 bases, leaving 6 bases between them. The CDR3 bases are TGTGCCAGCAGCTTAGGCGTCGCTGAAGCTTTCTTT. Protein: CASSLGVAEAFF.

This chain links TRBV5-5 with TRBJ2-7; the D gene could be TRBD1 or TRBD2 (6 bases each). Germline assignment: CDR1 SGHKS and CDR2 YYEKEE (reference sequence). Trimming left V 2 bases short and J 2 bases short, with 11 bases between. This CDR3 is built from 14 residues. CDR3 DNA: TGTGCCAGCAGCTTACACGGGGGCCCCTACGAGCAGTACTTC. Encoded protein: CASSLHGGPYEQYF.

This chain connects TRBV2 to TRBJ2-7; D could derive from TRBD1 or TRBD2 (6 bases each). Trimming cost V 5 bases and J 6 bases, with 14 bases left between them. Germline V CDR1 and CDR2: SNHLY, FYNNEI. CDR3 size: 13 residues. The CDR3 loop is CASSTRGAAEQYF. Here the CDR3 DNA reads TGTGCCAGCAGTACAAGGGGGGCCGCCGAGCAGTACTTC. The full variable domain, in which reference TRBV2 and TRBJ2-7 provide the parts outside the CDR3, is EPEVTQTPSHQVTQMGQEVILRCVPISNHLYFYWYRQILGQKVEFLVSFYNNEISEKSEIFDDQFSVERPDGSNFTLKIRSTKLEDSAMYFCASSTRGAAEQYFGPGTRLTVT.

This sequence joins TRBV7-9 and TRBJ1-1, with a tentative D call TRBD1 (6 bases). The CDR3 spans 17 residues. CDR1 and CDR2 (germline): SEHNR, FQNEAQ (reference sequence). V gave up 1 base and J gave up 0 bases, with 15 bases separating them. The chain's CDR3 is CASSLDPGAIMNTEAFF. The CDR3 DNA sequence: TGTGCCAGCAGCTTAGATCCAGGGGCCATAATGAACACTGAAGCTTTCTTT.

The rearrangement joins TRBV6-6 to TRBJ2-7, with D unresolved. The germline V and J ends were trimmed by 0 bases and 0 bases, with 9 bases remaining between them. Looked up from germline, CDR1 is MNHNY and CDR2 is SVGAGI (reference sequence). The CDR3 is made up of 15 amino acids. CDR3 region: CASSYSAEPSYEQYF. The CDR3 DNA reads as TGTGCCAGCAGTTACTCGGCGGAGCCCTCCTACGAGCAGTACTTC.

This chain links TRBV11-2 with TRBJ2-1; the D is unclear. Trimming took 5 bases from V and 5 from J, leaving 10 bases between them. Germline assignment: CDR1 SGHAT and CDR2 FQNNGV. This CDR3 has 13 residues. The CDR3 DNA is TGTGCCAGCAGCCCCAATACTAACAATGAGCAGTTCTTC. Translated, it gives CASSPNTNNEQFF.

The J gene is TRBJ2-7, the V gene TRBV30; tentative D call: TRBD1 (6 bases). The CDR3 runs 12 residues. CDR1 is GTSNPN and CDR2 is SVGIG in the germline V gene (reference sequence). The germline V and J ends were trimmed by 1 base and 9 bases, with 13 bases remaining between them. The CDR3: CAWSGRQARQYF. CDR3 DNA sequence: TGTGCCTGGAGTGGGCGACAGGCTCGGCAGTACTTC.

The chain's CDR3 is CASSYSRLAGVNEQFF. DNA for the CDR3: TGTGCCAGCAGTTACTCGAGGTTAGCGGGAGTAAATGAGCAGTTCTTC. The chain combines TRBV6-5 with TRBJ2-1; TRBD2 aligns across 9 bases. The CDR3 extends over 16 amino acids. V shed 0 bases, J shed 7 bases, and the junction held 7 bases outside the gene matches. Germline CDR1 reads MNHEY; CDR2 reads SVGAGI.

There are a few counts of this clone. The chain links TRBV10-1 to TRBJ1-1, with D possibly matching TRBD1 (5 bases). The CDR3 is 17 residues long. The germline V and J ends were trimmed by 3 bases and 1 base, with 18 bases remaining between them. In germline, CDR1 is WNHNN, CDR2 SYGVQD (reference sequence). CDR3 region: CASSDATGTTANTEAFF. The DNA of the CDR3 is TGCGCCAGCAGTGATGCTACGGGGACCACAGCGAACACTGAAGCTTTCTTT.

This clone was seen a handful of times. The chain uses TRBV29-1 and TRBJ2-5, with no clear D. V lost 7 bases, J lost 6 bases, and 15 bases lay in between. The CDR3 covers 12 residues. Germline V gene sequence: CDR1 SQVTM, CDR2 ANQGSEA. The CDR3 nucleotides are TGCAGCGCGGACCTTAACGGGCAGACCCAGTACTTC. Amino acid sequence: CSADLNGQTQYF. The variable domain in full, completed from reference TRBV29-1 and TRBJ2-5, reads SAVISQKPSRDICQRGTSLTIQCQVDSQVTMMFWYRQQPGQSLTLIATANQGSEATYESGFVIDKFPISRPNLTFSTLTVSNMSPEDSSIYLCSADLNGQTQYFGPGTRLLVL.

This clone was detected many times. The same CDR3 arises from other DNA sequences in this sample as well. The chain carries TRBV2 and TRBJ1-4; 8 nucleotides align to TRBD1. CDR1 is SNHLY, CDR2 FYNNEI, per germline. Germline trimming cut 0 bases from V and 0 bases from J; bases unmatched to any gene: 3. This CDR3 contains 17 residues. CDR3: CASSEAGTGATNEKLFF. In nucleotides, the CDR3 is TGTGCCAGCAGTGAAGCAGGGACAGGAGCAACTAATGAAAAACTGTTTTTT.

The CDR3 is CASSPGGARSEAFF. Written as DNA, the CDR3 is TGTGCCAGCAGTCCAGGGGGCGCAAGGTCTGAAGCTTTCTTT. The chain is built from TRBV2 and TRBJ1-1, with TRBD1 identical over 8 bases. The germline CDR1 and CDR2 sequences are SNHLY and FYNNEI. V trimming: 5 bases; J trimming: 6 bases; junction bases outside the gene matches: 8. The CDR3 spans 14 residues.

This rearrangement joins TRBV19 to TRBJ2-1; the match to TRBD2 covers 7 bases. This CDR3 has 15 residues. Unmatched junction bases numbered 7, after V lost 2 bases and J lost 6 bases. Germline assignment: CDR1 LNHDA and CDR2 SQIVND (reference sequence). The CDR3 loop is CASSIPREAINEQFF. CDR3 in DNA: TGTGCCAGTAGTATACCCCGGGAGGCAATCAATGAGCAGTTCTTC.

Points on this clone: Other DNA sequences in this sample translate to the same CDR3. This chain joins TRBV7-9 and TRBJ1-6; TRBD1 is a possible D gene (5 bases). CDR1 SEHNR and CDR2 FQNEAQ come from the germline V gene (reference sequence). The CDR3 is 16 residues long. Trimming removed 5 bases from V and 5 bases from J, with 16 bases in between. The CDR3 region has the DNA TGTGCCAGCAGCCCCCCGGGGGGTAAGGATAATTCACCCCTCCACTTT. Its protein is CASSPPGGKDNSPLHF.

The chain carries TRBV27 and TRBJ2-1, with 10 bases that match TRBD2. This CDR3 comprises 16 residues. Germline CDR1 MNHEY, CDR2 SMNVEV (reference sequence). J lost 6 bases, V lost 4 bases, and 9 bases had no gene match. The CDR3 DNA follows: TGTGCCAGCAGTTCGGGACTAGCGTCCCTTTTCAATGAGCAGTTCTTC. Protein product: CASSSGLASLFNEQFF.

The CDR3: CASSRIAGETQYF. The CDR3, as DNA: TGTGCCAGCAGCCGAATAGCTGGGGAGACCCAGTACTTC. V usage is TRBV7-2 and J usage is TRBJ2-5; no definite D call. This CDR3 spans 13 amino acids. Germline-derived CDR1 and CDR2 are SGHTA and FQGNSA. V was clipped by 5 bases and J by 5 bases, with 12 bases between them.